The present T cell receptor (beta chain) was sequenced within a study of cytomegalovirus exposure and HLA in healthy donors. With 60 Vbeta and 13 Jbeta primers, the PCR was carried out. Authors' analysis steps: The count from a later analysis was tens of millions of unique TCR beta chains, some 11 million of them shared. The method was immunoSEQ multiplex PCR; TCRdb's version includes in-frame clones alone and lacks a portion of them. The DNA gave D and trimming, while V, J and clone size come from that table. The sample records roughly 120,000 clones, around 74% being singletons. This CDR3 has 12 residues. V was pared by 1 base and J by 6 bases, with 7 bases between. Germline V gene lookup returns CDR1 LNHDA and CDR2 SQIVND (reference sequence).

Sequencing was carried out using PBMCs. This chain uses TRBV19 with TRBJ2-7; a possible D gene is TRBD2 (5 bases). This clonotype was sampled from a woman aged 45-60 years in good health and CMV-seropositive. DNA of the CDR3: TGTGCCAGTAGTATAGGGGAGTCCGAGCAGTACTTC. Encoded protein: CASSIGESEQYF. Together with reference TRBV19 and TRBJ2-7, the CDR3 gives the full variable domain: DGGITQSPKYLFRKEGQNVTLSCEQNLNHDAMYWYRQDPGQGLRLIYYSQIVNDFQKGDIAEGYSVSREKKESFPLTVTSAQKNPTAFYLCASSIGESEQYFGPGTRLTVT.